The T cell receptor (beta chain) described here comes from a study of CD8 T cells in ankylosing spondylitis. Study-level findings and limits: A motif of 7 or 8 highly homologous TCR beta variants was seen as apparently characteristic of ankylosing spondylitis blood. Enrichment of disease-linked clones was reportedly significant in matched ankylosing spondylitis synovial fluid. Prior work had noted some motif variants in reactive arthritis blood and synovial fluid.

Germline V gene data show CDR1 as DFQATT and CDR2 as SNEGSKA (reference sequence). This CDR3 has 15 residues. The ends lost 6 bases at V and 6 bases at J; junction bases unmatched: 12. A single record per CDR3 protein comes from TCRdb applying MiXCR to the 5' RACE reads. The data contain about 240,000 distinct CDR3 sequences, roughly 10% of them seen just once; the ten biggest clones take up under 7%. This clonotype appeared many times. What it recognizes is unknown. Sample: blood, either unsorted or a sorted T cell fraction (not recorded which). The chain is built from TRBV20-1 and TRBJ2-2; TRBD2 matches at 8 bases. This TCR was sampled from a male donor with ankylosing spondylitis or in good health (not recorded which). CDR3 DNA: TGCAGTGCACATCCGGGGGGGATCACGCCCGGGGAGCTGTTTTTT. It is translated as CSAHPGGITPGELFF.